This is a list of T cell receptor beta chains from one sample in a study of human T cells and chemical hapten exposure. TCRdb redid the calling of the RACE reads with MiXCR, one entry per CDR3 protein. Among just under 350,000 distinct CDR3 sequences, 5.5% to 8% were seen once, and the ten largest hold approximately 8%. Source: whole blood, taken in connection with sensitization to the hapten diphenylcyclopropenone (DPC). The receptor source for this set is a woman in her late teens or twenties with alopecia areata. Some clones in this sample may be carry-over from other donors' samples. Each CDR3 is given with its conserved first and last residue. A D gene is named only where the DNA matches it firmly. A row's size may be missing; if present it is once, few, many or a size class.

V gene	J gene	clone size	D gene	CDR3 protein	CDR3 DNA
TRBV12-3/TRBV12-4	TRBJ2-1	few	-	CASSLAGATSVNNEQFF	TGTGCCAGCAGTTTAGCGGGGGCTACATCAGTAAACAATGAGCAGTTCTTC
TRBV19	TRBJ1-5	-	-	CASSPLFGGNQPQHF	TGTGCCAGTAGCCCTCTCTTTGGGGGCAATCAGCCCCAGCATTTT
TRBV19	TRBJ2-2	few	TRBD1	CASRTGGPNTGELFF	TGTGCCAGCCGTACAGGGGGCCCGAACACCGGGGAGCTGTTTTTT
TRBV20-1	TRBJ2-3	-	-	CSGHPRGNADTQYF	TGCAGTGGTCACCCGCGGGGTAACGCAGATACGCAGTATTTT
TRBV11-2	TRBJ2-3	many	TRBD2	CASSLDAGGASDTQYF	TGTGCCAGCAGCTTAGATGCCGGGGGGGCCTCAGATACGCAGTATTTT
TRBV12-3/TRBV12-4	TRBJ1-1	-	-	CASRSGNTEAFF	TGTGCCAGCCGATCCGGGAACACTGAAGCTTTCTTT
TRBV7-2	TRBJ1-1	-	-	CASSRDVNTEAFF	TGTGCCAGCAGCCGAGACGTTAACACTGAAGCTTTCTTT
TRBV2	TRBJ2-1	-	-	CASSSDSPDEQFF	TGTGCCAGCAGCTCCGACAGTCCGGATGAGCAGTTCTTC
TRBV5-6	TRBJ2-3	few	-	CASSPGAGPADTQYF	TGTGCCAGCAGCCCCGGGGCAGGGCCCGCAGATACGCAGTATTTT
TRBV9	TRBJ2-5	-	-	CASSVGVETQYF	TGTGCCAGCAGCGTAGGAGTGGAGACCCAGTACTTC
TRBV4-3	TRBJ2-1	few	-	CASSSDAYNEQFF	TGCGCCAGCAGCTCGGACGCCTACAATGAGCAGTTCTTC
TRBV18	TRBJ1-2	-	-	CASSQPPDGRSGGYTF	TGTGCCAGCTCACAGCCTCCTGACGGGAGGTCTGGCGGCTACACCTTC
TRBV7-6	TRBJ1-1	-	TRBD1	CASSPSQGGRAEAFF	TGTGCCAGCAGCCCATCACAGGGGGGGCGGGCTGAAGCTTTCTTT
TRBV29-1	TRBJ2-5	-	TRBD1	CSVKTGGAETQYF	TGCAGCGTTAAGACAGGGGGGGCAGAGACCCAGTACTTC
TRBV5-1	TRBJ2-6	-	-	CASSVELDSDSGANVLTF	TGCGCCAGCAGCGTGGAGCTGGACAGCGACTCTGGGGCCAACGTCCTGACTTTC
TRBV21-1	TRBJ1-2	few	-	CASTKTGQANYGYTF	TGTGCCAGCACCAAGACAGGGCAGGCTAACTATGGCTACACCTTC
TRBV6-2/TRBV6-3	TRBJ1-5	many	-	CASSLMGYPSNQPQHF	TGTGCCAGCAGTTTAATGGGGTACCCGAGCAATCAGCCCCAGCATTTT
TRBV10-3	TRBJ2-1	few	TRBD1	CAISPGQGQYEQFF	TGTGCCATCAGTCCTGGACAGGGGCAATATGAGCAGTTCTTC
TRBV5-1	TRBJ2-7	many	-	CASSLGGSSYEQYF	TGTGCCAGCAGCTTAGGCGGAAGCTCCTACGAGCAGTACTTC
TRBV4-2	TRBJ2-7	many	TRBD2	CASSQDGPSGEIEQYF	TGTGCCAGCAGCCAAGATGGTCCTAGCGGGGAAATCGAGCAGTACTTC
TRBV6-5	TRBJ2-5	many	-	CASSSPGRSGETQYF	TGTGCCAGCAGTTCTCCAGGGCGGTCAGGAGAGACCCAGTACTTC
TRBV7-2	TRBJ2-5	few	TRBD2	CASSLVGGVETQYF	TGTGCCAGCAGCTTAGTCGGGGGGGTAGAGACCCAGTACTTC
TRBV19	TRBJ2-2	-	-	CASRQQGNRWTGELFF	TGTGCCAGTAGACAACAGGGAAATCGTTGGACCGGGGAGCTGTTTTTT